One and the same sample provided the 10 T cell receptor beta chains below, sequenced in a study of cytomegalovirus exposure and HLA in healthy donors. PCR employed 60 Vbeta and 13 Jbeta primers. Assay used: immunoSEQ multiplex PCR; TCRdb lists only in-frame clones, some missing. The sample holds tens of thousands of clones, roughly three fifths seen once. The sample consisted of PBMCs. The receptors were sampled from a woman in her thirties in good health and CMV-seronegative.

The chain couples TRBV18 to TRBJ1-5; tentative D call: TRBD1 (5 bases). V lost 1 base and J 1 base, leaving 8 bases between the germline ends. The length of the CDR3 is 15 residues. The germline CDR1 and CDR2 sequences are KGHSH and LQKENI. CDR3 residues: CASSPLGGSNQPQHF. CDR3 DNA: TGTGCCAGCTCACCACTGGGGGGGAGCAATCAGCCCCAGCATTTT.

The CDR3 loop reads CASSDPTGLNEKLFF. The CDR3 DNA reads as TGTGCCAGCAGTGACCCAACAGGACTAAATGAAAAACTGTTTTTT. The gene calls are TRBV6-1 and TRBJ1-4; maybe TRBD1 (5 bases). The germline CDR1 and CDR2 sequences are MNHNS and SASEGT. The CDR3 is 15 amino acids. The ends were cut back, 3 bases at V and 5 bases at J, with 13 bases in the middle.

This clone was seen only once. The chain joins TRBV5-1 to TRBJ2-3, with 10 bases matching TRBD1. CDR1 is SGHRS, CDR2 YFSETQ, per germline. J was trimmed by 4 bases and V by 5 bases; bases with no gene match: 4. The CDR3 has 14 residues. CDR3 in amino acids: CASRGTGDADTQYF. DNA of the CDR3: TGCGCCAGCAGGGGGACAGGGGATGCAGATACGCAGTATTTT.

This clone was seen only a few times. V is TRBV30 and J is TRBJ2-5; the match to TRBD2 covers 9 bases. Gene TRBJ2-7 matches the end of the DNA better, so the J call may be wrong. This CDR3 region has 12 residues. Germline CDR1 reads GTSNPN; CDR2 reads SVGIG (reference sequence). In DNA, the CDR3 is TGTGCTCAGGCCGGACTAGCGAACGAGCAGTACTTC. Protein: CAQAGLANEQYF.

The rearrangement links TRBV5-1 to TRBJ2-1; D may be TRBD2 (7 bases). V lost 4 bases and J lost 11, with 22 bases in between. The CDR3 extends over 15 amino acids. Germline V gene sequence: CDR1 SGHRS, CDR2 YFSETQ. The CDR3 spells CASSPLGGAAGQQFF. CDR3 DNA sequence: TGCGCCAGCAGCCCCCTAGGGGGGGCTGCCGGGCAGCAGTTCTTC.

This clone is medium-sized. The genes are TRBV9 and TRBJ2-7, with D possibly TRBD2 on 5 matching bases. CDR1 SGDLS and CDR2 YYNGEE come from the germline V gene. Deletions cut 0 bases from V and 1 base from J, with 8 bases between. The CDR3 runs to 14 residues. CDR3 protein: CASSVDGMSYEQYF. DNA for the CDR3: TGTGCCAGCAGCGTAGACGGGATGTCCTACGAGCAGTACTTC.

V gene TRBV7-9 combines with J gene TRBJ1-4, with TRBD1 matching over 8 bases. Unmatched junction bases numbered 3, after V lost 4 bases and J lost 5 bases. From germline, CDR1 is SEHNR and CDR2 FQNEAQ (reference sequence). The length of the CDR3 is 14 residues. The CDR3 reads CASSSRTGNEKLFF. In DNA, the CDR3 is TGTGCCAGCAGCTCCCGGACAGGGAATGAAAAACTGTTTTTT.

The genes are TRBV27 and TRBJ1-2; 7 nucleotides line up with TRBD1. The CDR3 consists of 13 residues. V was pared by 5 bases and J by 6 bases, with 6 bases of the junction left unmatched. Germline-derived CDR1 and CDR2 are MNHEY and SMNVEV (reference sequence). CDR3: CASSKGGADGYTF. The CDR3 DNA sequence: TGTGCCAGCAGTAAAGGGGGCGCGGATGGCTACACCTTC.

The V gene is TRBV11-1, the J gene TRBJ1-6, with unresolved D. The length of the CDR3 is 16 residues. Trimming left V 5 bases short and J 6 bases short, with 17 bases between. Germline CDR1 reads SGHAT; CDR2 reads FQDESV (reference sequence). CDR3 bases: TGTGCCAGCAGCCACCGGGGAACTGGGGTTAATTCACCCCTCCACTTT. Amino acids: CASSHRGTGVNSPLHF. The full variable domain, with the rest looked up from reference TRBV11-1 and TRBJ1-6, is EAEVAQSPRYKITEKSQAVAFWCDPISGHATLYWYRQILGQGPELLVQFQDESVVDDSQLPKDRFSAERLKGVDSTLKIQPAELGDSAMYLCASSHRGTGVNSPLHFGNGTRLTVT.

The rearrangement uses TRBV7-9 and TRBJ2-3, with 8 bases aligning to TRBD1. The germline CDR1 and CDR2 sequences are SEHNR and FQNEAQ (reference sequence). V lost 5 bases to trimming and J lost 1 base; unmatched junction nucleotides: 2. This CDR3 comprises 14 residues. The CDR3 protein is CASSQGAGTDTQYF. As DNA, the CDR3 is TGTGCCAGCAGCCAGGGGGCTGGCACAGATACGCAGTATTTT.